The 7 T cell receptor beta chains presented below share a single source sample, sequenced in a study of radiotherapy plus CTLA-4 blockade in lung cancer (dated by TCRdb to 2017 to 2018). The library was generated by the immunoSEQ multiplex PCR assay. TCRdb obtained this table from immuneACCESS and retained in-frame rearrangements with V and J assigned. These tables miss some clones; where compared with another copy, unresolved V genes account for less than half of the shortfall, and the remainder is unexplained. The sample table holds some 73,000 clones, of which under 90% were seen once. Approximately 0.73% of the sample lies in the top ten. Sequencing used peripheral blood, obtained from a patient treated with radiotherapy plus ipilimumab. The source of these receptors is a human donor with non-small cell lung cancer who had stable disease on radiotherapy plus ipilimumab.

CDR3 amino acids: CACQRGASTDTQYF. DNA of the CDR3: TGTGCCTGTCAGCGGGGGGCCAGTACAGATACGCAGTATTTT. The gene calls are TRBV30 and TRBJ2-3; 9 bases match TRBD2. Trimming removed 6 bases from V and 3 bases from J; junction bases left unmatched: 7. CDR3 size: 14 residues. Germline V gene lookup returns CDR1 GTSNPN and CDR2 SVGIG (reference sequence). The full variable domain, its missing parts supplied by reference TRBV30 and TRBJ2-3, is SQTIHQWPATLVQPVGSPLSLECTVEGTSNPNLYWYRQAAGRGLQLLFYSVGIGQISSEVPQNLSASRPQDRQFILSSKKLLLSDSGFYLCACQRGASTDTQYFGPGTRLTVL.

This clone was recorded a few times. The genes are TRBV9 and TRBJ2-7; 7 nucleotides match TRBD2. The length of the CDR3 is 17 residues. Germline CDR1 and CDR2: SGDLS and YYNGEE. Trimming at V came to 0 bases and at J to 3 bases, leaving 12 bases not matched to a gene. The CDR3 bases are TGTGCCAGCAGCGTAGGGGGCCGACTAGCAGAATACTACGAGCAGTACTTC. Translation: CASSVGGRLAEYYEQYF. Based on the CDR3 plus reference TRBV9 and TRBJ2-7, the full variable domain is DSGVTQTPKHLITATGQRVTLRCSPRSGDLSVYWYQQSLDQGLQFLIQYYNGEERAKGNILERFSAQQFPDLHSELNLSSLELGDSALYFCASSVGGRLAEYYEQYFGPGTRLTVT.

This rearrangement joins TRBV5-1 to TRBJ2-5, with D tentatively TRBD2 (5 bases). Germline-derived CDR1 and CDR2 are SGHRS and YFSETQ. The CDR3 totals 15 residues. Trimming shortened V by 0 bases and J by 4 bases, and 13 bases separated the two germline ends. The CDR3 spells CASSLEPGFGETQYF. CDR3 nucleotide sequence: TGCGCCAGCAGCTTGGAGCCGGGATTCGGAGAGACCCAGTACTTC.

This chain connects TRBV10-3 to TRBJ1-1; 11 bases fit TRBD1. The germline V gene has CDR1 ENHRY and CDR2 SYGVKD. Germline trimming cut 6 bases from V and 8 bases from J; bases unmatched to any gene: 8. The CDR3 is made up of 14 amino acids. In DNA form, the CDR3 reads TGTGCCATCAGGGCCGGGACAGGGGGGTTAGAAGCTTTCTTT. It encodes CAIRAGTGGLEAFF.

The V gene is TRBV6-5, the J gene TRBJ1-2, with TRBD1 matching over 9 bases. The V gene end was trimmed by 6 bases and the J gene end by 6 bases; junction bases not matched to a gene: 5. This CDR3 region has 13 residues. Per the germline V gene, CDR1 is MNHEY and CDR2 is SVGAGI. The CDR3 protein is CASRTGGADGYTF. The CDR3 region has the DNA TGTGCCAGCAGAACAGGGGGCGCCGATGGCTACACCTTC.

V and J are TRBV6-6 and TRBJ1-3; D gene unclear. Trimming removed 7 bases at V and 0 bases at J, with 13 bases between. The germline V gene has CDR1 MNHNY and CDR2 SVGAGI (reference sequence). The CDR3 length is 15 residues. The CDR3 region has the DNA TGTGCCAGCATAGGACCTTCGAACTCTGGAAACACCATATATTTT. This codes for CASIGPSNSGNTIYF.

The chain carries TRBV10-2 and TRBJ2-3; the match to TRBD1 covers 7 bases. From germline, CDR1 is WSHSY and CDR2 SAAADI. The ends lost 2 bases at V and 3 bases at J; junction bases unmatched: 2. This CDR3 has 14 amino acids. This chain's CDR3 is CASSEGTATDTQYF. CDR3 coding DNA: TGCGCCAGCAGTGAGGGGACAGCAACAGATACGCAGTATTTT.